These T cell receptor beta chains were read from a single sample in a study of blood T cells in healthy people across ages. TCRdb analysed the 5' RACE reads with MiXCR anew, one entry per CDR3 protein. The table shows hundreds of thousands of distinct CDR3 sequences, with 58% occurring only once. The sequenced material came from blood. The receptors originated from a man in his 60s in good health. CDR3s include the opening cysteine and the closing phenylalanine or tryptophan. The D gene is left open where the match is weak. Clone size is not always given. Where it is, it says once, few, many or a class for expanded clones.

J,size,V,length,D,CDR3,DNA
TRBJ2-5,-,TRBV5-5,14,-,CASSHMDRKETQYF,TGTGCCAGCAGCCACATGGACAGAAAAGAGACCCAGTACTTC
TRBJ2-3,-,TRBV12-3/TRBV12-4,16,-,CASSLYTGAHTDTQYF,TGTGCCAGCAGCTTATATACGGGGGCCCACACAGATACGCAGTATTTT
TRBJ2-5,-,TRBV20-1,13,TRBD2,CSAISGGAATQYF,TGCAGTGCTATTAGCGGGGGGGCAGCGACCCAGTACTTC
TRBJ2-7,-,TRBV7-2,14,TRBD2,CASSLSRSGGEQYF,TGTGCCAGCAGCTTGTCCAGGTCGGGAGGCGAGCAGTACTTC
TRBJ2-7,-,TRBV15,14,TRBD1,CATRRDRSYNEQYF,TGTGCCACCAGAAGGGACAGGTCCTACAATGAGCAGTACTTC
TRBJ2-3,-,TRBV21-1,14,-,CASTVKDREDTQYF,TGTGCCAGCACCGTAAAGGACAGGGAAGATACGCAGTATTTT
TRBJ2-5,-,TRBV25-1,16,-,CASSECGTFSQETQYF,TGTGCCAGCAGTGAATGTGGGACATTCTCCCAAGAGACCCAGTACTTC
TRBJ2-3,few,TRBV29-1,13,-,CSVEVFGTDTQYF,TGCAGCGTTGAGGTATTTGGCACAGATACGCAGTATTTT
TRBJ1-5,few,TRBV20-1,14,-,CSARDPQGNQPQHF,TGCAGTGCTAGAGATCCCCAGGGCAATCAGCCCCAGCATTTT
TRBJ2-5,-,TRBV6-5,15,TRBD2,CASSVRGGREETQYF,TGTGCCAGCAGTGTGCGGGGGGGCAGGGAAGAGACCCAGTACTTC
TRBJ1-1,-,TRBV6-1,15,-,CASSEPGNGDTEAFF,TGTGCCAGCAGTGAACCCGGCAATGGGGACACTGAAGCTTTCTTT
TRBJ2-4,-,TRBV18,15,-,CASSLDRLAKNIQYF,TGTGCCAGCTCACTCGACAGACTAGCCAAAAACATTCAGTACTTC
TRBJ2-7,-,TRBV6-1,19,TRBD2,CASSGRGRGRLADSYEQYF,TGTGCCAGCAGTGGTCGGGGGCGCGGACGACTAGCGGACTCCTACGAGCAGTACTTC